A single sample gave rise to the 11 T cell receptor beta chains below, sequenced in a study of cytomegalovirus exposure and HLA in healthy donors. The PCR made use of 60 Vbeta and 13 Jbeta primers. The table came from immunoSEQ multiplex PCR; TCRdb's copy has only in-frame clones and leaves some out. The top ten clones hold 7.7% of a sample with roughly 120,000 clones, about 80% of them seen once. The sequencing sample was made of PBMCs. All receptors derive from a woman aged 45-65 years in good health and CMV-seropositive.

The DNA of the CDR3 is TGTGCCAGTAGTCTCCAGACAGGGGGCGATACGCAGTATTTT. Residues: CASSLQTGGDTQYF. The genes are TRBV19 and TRBJ2-3, with 10 bases identical to TRBD1. CDR1 LNHDA and CDR2 SQIVND come from the germline V gene (reference sequence). V shed 5 bases and J 6 bases; nucleotides not matched to a gene: 5. The CDR3 spans 14 residues.

CDR3 bases: TGTGCCACCAGCAGACAGGGGGAAAGGGGTGAAAAACTGTTTTTT. It yields the protein CATSRQGERGEKLFF. The chain has TRBV15 and TRBJ1-4; TRBD1 matches 7 bases. In germline, CDR1 is LNHNV, CDR2 YYDKDF (reference sequence). Trimming at V came to 2 bases and at J to 7 bases, leaving 7 bases not matched to a gene. CDR3 length: 15 amino acids.

The V and J genes are TRBV9 and TRBJ2-7, with 10 nucleotides matching TRBD1. This CDR3 has 14 amino acids. Germline V gene lookup returns CDR1 SGDLS and CDR2 YYNGEE. V shed 4 bases, J shed 7 bases, and the junction held 8 bases outside the gene matches. The CDR3: CASSPPGTGVEQYF. CDR3 bases: TGTGCCAGCAGCCCCCCCGGGACAGGGGTGGAGCAGTACTTC. The full variable domain, rest sourced from reference TRBV9 and TRBJ2-7, is DSGVTQTPKHLITATGQRVTLRCSPRSGDLSVYWYQQSLDQGLQFLIQYYNGEERAKGNILERFSAQQFPDLHSELNLSSLELGDSALYFCASSPPGTGVEQYFGPGTRLTVT.

This chain links TRBV5-1 with TRBJ2-5; D might be TRBD2 (6 bases). CDR1 is SGHRS and CDR2 is YFSETQ in the germline V gene. Trimming cost V 1 base and J 1 base, with 8 bases left between them. This CDR3 is 14 amino acids long. This CDR3 reads CASSLNSGQETQYF. As DNA, the CDR3 is TGCGCCAGCAGCTTGAATAGCGGCCAAGAGACCCAGTACTTC.

The gene calls are TRBV13 and TRBJ2-1; 7 bases align to TRBD1. Germline CDR1 and CDR2: PRHDT and FYEKMQ (reference sequence). There are 16 residues in the CDR3. Trimming removed 5 bases from V and 4 bases from J; junction bases left unmatched: 11. This CDR3 reads CASSDLQGRGYNEQFF. The CDR3 nucleotides read TGTGCCAGCAGCGACCTACAGGGGAGAGGGTACAATGAGCAGTTCTTC.

The V gene is TRBV11-2, the J gene TRBJ2-7; 7 bases are shared with TRBD2. The junction had 2 bases not matched to a gene; V was cut back by 3 bases and J by 0 bases. The CDR3 spans 14 residues. The germline CDR1 and CDR2 sequences are SGHAT and FQNNGV. CDR3 protein: CASSFGGTSYEQYF. The DNA of the CDR3 is TGTGCCAGCAGCTTCGGGGGGACCTCCTACGAGCAGTACTTC.

The chain joins TRBV7-2 to TRBJ2-1, with TRBD2 as a possible D gene (6 bases). V shed 4 bases and J shed 0 bases, with 13 bases lying between them. Germline V gives CDR1 SGHTA, CDR2 FQGNSA. The CDR3 totals 16 residues. CDR3 nucleotide sequence: TGTGCCAGCAGCTCGGCATCGGGGGTCTCCTACAATGAGCAGTTCTTC. Protein sequence: CASSSASGVSYNEQFF.

V and J are TRBV6-5 and TRBJ1-1, with a tentative D call TRBD1 (6 bases). Germline V lookup: CDR1 MNHEY, CDR2 SVGAGI. This CDR3 is 14 amino acids long. Trimming took off 5 bases at V and 0 bases at J, with 10 bases between the two ends. The CDR3 is CASSLGTMNTEAFF. The DNA for the CDR3 is TGTGCCAGCAGTCTGGGGACAATGAACACTGAAGCTTTCTTT.

About this clone: A read error may account for a junction end that differs from germline. The rearrangement uses TRBV7-9 and TRBJ2-1; TRBD2 matches at 12 bases. CDR1 and CDR2 from the germline V gene are SEHNR and FQNEAQ (reference sequence). The CDR3 is 17 amino acids. The CDR3 spells CSSSRTSGNPSYNEQFF. CDR3 nucleotide sequence: TGTTCCAGCAGCCGGACTAGCGGGAACCCCTCCTACAATGAGCAGTTCTTC.

This clone appeared a single time. This chain joins TRBV4-1 and TRBJ1-4, with D uncertain. Trimming took off 4 bases at V and 0 bases at J, with 21 bases between the two ends. CDR1 is MGHRA, CDR2 YSYEKL, per germline. The CDR3 is made up of 19 amino acids. CDR3 nucleotides: TGCGCCAGCAGCCGGACTATTGGGCGGACGGACGCAACTAATGAAAAACTGTTTTTT. Translated: CASSRTIGRTDATNEKLFF.

This chain links TRBV5-1 with TRBJ2-1; 10 bases agree with TRBD2. CDR3 length: 14 residues. The germline gives CDR1 SGHRS, CDR2 YFSETQ. J lost 9 bases, V lost 4 bases, and 7 bases had no gene match. The CDR3 reads CASSPQGLASEQFF. DNA of the CDR3: TGCGCCAGCAGCCCGCAGGGACTAGCGAGTGAGCAGTTCTTC.